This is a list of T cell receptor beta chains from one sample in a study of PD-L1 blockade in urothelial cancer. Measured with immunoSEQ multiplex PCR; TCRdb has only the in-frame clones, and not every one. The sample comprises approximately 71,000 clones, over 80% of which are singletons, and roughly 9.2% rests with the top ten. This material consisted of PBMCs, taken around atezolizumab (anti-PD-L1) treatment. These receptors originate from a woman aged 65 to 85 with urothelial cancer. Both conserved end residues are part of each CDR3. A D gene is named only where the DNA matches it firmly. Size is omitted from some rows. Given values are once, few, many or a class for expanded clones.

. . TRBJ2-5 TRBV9 CASSVGATDRETQYF TGTGCCAGCAGCGTAGGGGCTACCGATAGAGAGACCCAGTACTTC
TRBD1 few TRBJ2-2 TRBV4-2 CASSQEAQGAYTGELFF TGTGCCAGCAGCCAAGAGGCTCAGGGGGCCTACACCGGGGAGCTGTTTTTT
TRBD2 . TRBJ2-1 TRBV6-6 CASRVAGQNNEQFF TGTGCCAGCAGGGTAGCGGGGCAAAACAATGAGCAGTTCTTC
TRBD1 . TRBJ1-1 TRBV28 CASSPTTGRNTEAFF TGTGCCAGCAGTCCTACGACAGGGAGGAACACTGAAGCTTTCTTT
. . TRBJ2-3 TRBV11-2 CASSLDSARADVSSTDTQYF TGTGCCAGCAGCTTAGACAGTGCCAGGGCGGACGTAAGCTCGACAGATACGCAGTATTTT
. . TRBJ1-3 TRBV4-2 CASSQGRGAGNTIYF TGTGCCAGCAGCCAAGGGAGGGGCGCTGGAAACACCATATATTTT
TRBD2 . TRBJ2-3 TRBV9 CASSVGGGALDTQYF TGTGCCAGCAGCGTCGGCGGGGGGGCCCTAGATACGCAGTATTTT
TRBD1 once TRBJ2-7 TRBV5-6 CASSPLVSDRGRSYEQYF TGTGCCAGCAGCCCCCTTGTTTCGGACAGGGGGCGATCCTACGAGCAGTACTTC
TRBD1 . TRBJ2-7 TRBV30 CAWSTFMGTGLHEQYF TGTGCCTGGAGTACTTTTATGGGGACAGGGCTCCACGAGCAGTACTTC
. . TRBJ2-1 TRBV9 CASSVAGLGYNEQFF TGTGCCAGCAGCGTAGCAGGGTTGGGGTACAATGAGCAGTTCTTC
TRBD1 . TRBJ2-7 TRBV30 CAWTGQYEQYF TGTGCCTGGACGGGACAGTACGAGCAGTACTTC
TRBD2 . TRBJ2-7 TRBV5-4 CASSLSGGEQYF TGTGCCAGCAGCTTGAGCGGGGGCGAGCAGTACTTC
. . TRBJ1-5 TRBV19 CASGYGRVDQPQHF TGTGCCAGTGGATACGGGAGGGTAGATCAGCCCCAGCATTTT
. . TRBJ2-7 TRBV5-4 CASSLDAGPYEQYF TGTGCCAGCAGCTTGGATGCGGGTCCCTACGAGCAGTACTTC
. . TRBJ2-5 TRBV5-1 CASSLRGQETQYF TGCGCCAGCAGCTTGAGGGGCCAAGAGACCCAGTACTTC
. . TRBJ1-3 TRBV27 CASSLVGGVSSGNTIYF TGTGCCAGCAGTTTGGTTGGGGGGGTGAGCTCTGGAAACACCATATATTTT
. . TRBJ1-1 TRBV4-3 CASSQDITAVNTEAFF TGCGCCAGCAGCCAAGATATTACAGCTGTGAACACTGAAGCTTTCTTT
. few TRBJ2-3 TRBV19 CASARADTQYF TGTGCCAGTGCCAGAGCGGATACGCAGTATTTT
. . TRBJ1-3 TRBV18 CASSPTNTARDTIYF TGTGCCAGCTCACCCACCAATACAGCACGCGACACCATATATTTT
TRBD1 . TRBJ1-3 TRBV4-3 CASSQGQSLSGNTIYF TGCGCCAGCAGCCAGGGACAGTCCTTATCTGGAAACACCATATATTTT
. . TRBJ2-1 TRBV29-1 CSDIQGYNEQFF TGCAGCGATATACAGGGCTACAATGAGCAGTTCTTC
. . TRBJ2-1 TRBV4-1 CASSQEVVPGGTYNEQFF TGCGCCAGCAGCCAAGAAGTTGTTCCGGGGGGCACCTACAATGAGCAGTTCTTC
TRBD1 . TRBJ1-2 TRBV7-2 CASSYRQGVVGYTF TGTGCCAGCAGCTATAGACAGGGAGTAGTTGGCTACACCTTC
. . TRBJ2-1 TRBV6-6 CASSGDTNEQFF TGTGCCAGCAGCGGTGACACAAATGAGCAGTTCTTC
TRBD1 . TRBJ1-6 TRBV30 CAWSRTGPRPLHF TGTGCCTGGAGTAGGACAGGTCCAAGGCCCCTCCACTTT
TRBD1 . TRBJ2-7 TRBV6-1 CASIGTGNEQYF TGTGCCAGCATTGGGACAGGGAACGAGCAGTACTTC
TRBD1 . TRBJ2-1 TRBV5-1 CASSWGQYANEQFF TGCGCCAGCAGCTGGGGACAGTATGCCAATGAGCAGTTCTTC
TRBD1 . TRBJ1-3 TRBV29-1 CSVEDRGRGSGNTIYF TGCAGCGTCGAAGACAGGGGACGGGGCTCTGGAAACACCATATATTTT
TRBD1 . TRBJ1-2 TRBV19 CASSATTGFGMDYGYTF TGTGCCAGTAGTGCCACGACAGGGTTCGGTATGGACTATGGCTACACCTTC
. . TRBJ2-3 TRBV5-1 CASRQAVTSTDTQYF TGCGCCAGCAGACAAGCGGTTACTAGCACAGATACGCAGTATTTT
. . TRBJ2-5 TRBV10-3 CATRGGVEETQYF TGTGCCACCCGAGGAGGGGTAGAAGAGACCCAGTACTTC
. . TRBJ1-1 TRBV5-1 CASSLLDPAVTEAFF TGCGCCAGCAGCCTCTTAGACCCGGCGGTCACTGAAGCTTTCTTT
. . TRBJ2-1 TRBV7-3 CASSLISSNEQFF TGTGCCAGCAGCTTAATTAGCTCCAATGAGCAGTTCTTC
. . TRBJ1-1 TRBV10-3 CAISELRPGIMNTEAFF TGTGCCATCAGTGAGTTGCGTCCAGGAATCATGAACACTGAAGCTTTCTTT
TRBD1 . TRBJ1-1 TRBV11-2 CASSSGQGAQTEAFF TGTGCCAGCAGCTCGGGGCAGGGGGCGCAGACTGAAGCTTTCTTT
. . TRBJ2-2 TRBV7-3 CASSQLGAGELFF TGTGCCAGCAGCCAGCTAGGGGCCGGGGAGCTGTTTTTT
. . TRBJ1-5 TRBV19 CASSFRGHSDQPQHF TGTGCCAGTAGTTTCCGGGGACATAGTGATCAGCCCCAGCATTTT
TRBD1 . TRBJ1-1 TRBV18 CASSPADRRRDTEAFF TGTGCCAGCTCACCAGCGGACAGGCGACGGGACACTGAAGCTTTCTTT
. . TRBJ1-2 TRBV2 CATQGLLNYGYTF TGTGCCACCCAGGGGCTTTTAAACTATGGCTACACCTTC
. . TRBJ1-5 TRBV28 CASSFGGRGIWQPQHF TGTGCCAGCAGTTTTGGCGGGCGCGGAATTTGGCAGCCCCAGCATTTT
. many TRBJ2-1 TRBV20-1 CSGRLDLEQFF TGCAGTGGAAGGCTAGACCTTGAGCAGTTCTTC